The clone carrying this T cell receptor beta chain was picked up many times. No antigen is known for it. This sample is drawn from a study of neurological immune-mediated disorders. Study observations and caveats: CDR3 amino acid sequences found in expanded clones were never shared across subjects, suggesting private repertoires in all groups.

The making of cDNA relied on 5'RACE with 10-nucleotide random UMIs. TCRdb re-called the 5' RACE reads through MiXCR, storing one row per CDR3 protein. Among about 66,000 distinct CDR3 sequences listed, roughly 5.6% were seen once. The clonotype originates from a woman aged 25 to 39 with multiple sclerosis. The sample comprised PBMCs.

The CDR3: CASSLDRGIETQYF. CDR3 in DNA: TGTGCCAGCAGCCTCGACAGGGGGATAGAGACCCAGTACTTC. This chain uses TRBV27 with TRBJ2-5; 9 bases fit TRBD1. Looked up from germline, CDR1 is MNHEY and CDR2 is SMNVEV (reference sequence). Trimming at V came to 6 bases and at J to 4 bases, leaving 6 bases not matched to a gene. The CDR3 runs to 14 residues.